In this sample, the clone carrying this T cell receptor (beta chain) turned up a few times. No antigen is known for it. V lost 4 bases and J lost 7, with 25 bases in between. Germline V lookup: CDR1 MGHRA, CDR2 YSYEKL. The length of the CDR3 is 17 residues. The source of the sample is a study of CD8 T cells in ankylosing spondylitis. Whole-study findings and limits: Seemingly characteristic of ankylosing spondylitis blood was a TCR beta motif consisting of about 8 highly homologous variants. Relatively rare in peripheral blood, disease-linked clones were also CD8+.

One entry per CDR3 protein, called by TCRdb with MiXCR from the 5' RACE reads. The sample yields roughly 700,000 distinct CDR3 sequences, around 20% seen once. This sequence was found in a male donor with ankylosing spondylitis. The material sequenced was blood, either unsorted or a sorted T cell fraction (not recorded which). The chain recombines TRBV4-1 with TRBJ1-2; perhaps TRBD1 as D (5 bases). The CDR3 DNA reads TGCGCCAGCAGCCCCCCGGCGGCAGAGGCCCAGGGACGTGGCTACACCTTC. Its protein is CASSPPAAEAQGRGYTF.